These T cell receptor beta chains were read from a single sample in a study of human T cells and chemical hapten exposure. TCRdb reanalysed the RACE reads using MiXCR and keeps one entry per CDR3 protein. The repertoire includes 120,000 or so distinct CDR3 sequences, roughly 15% of them detected once, and 0.7% to 0.95% sits in the top ten. Material: whole blood, obtained in connection with sensitization to the hapten diphenylcyclopropenone (DPC). The receptors here all came from a young man with alopecia areata. Some clones in this sample may be carry-over from other donors' samples. Both conserved end residues are trimmed from each CDR3. Each record gives: clone size, V gene, J gene, CDR3 protein. Not every row has a clone size; where given, it reads once, few, many or a size class.

>few|TRBV9|TRBJ2-1
ASSSGLAGSEQF
>few|TRBV4-1|TRBJ1-2
ASSQGLQGQRHGYT
>.|TRBV11-2|TRBJ1-4
ASSPRTVEKLF
>few|TRBV7-9|TRBJ2-3
ASWRGRDTQY
>.|TRBV4-1|TRBJ1-2
ASSLRDQMPYGYT
>.|TRBV5-4|TRBJ2-1
ASSLARGQGNEQF
>many|TRBV29-1|TRBJ2-3
SVEEGTDTQY
>.|TRBV10-3|TRBJ2-5
AISDQLERGETQY
>.|TRBV5-6|TRBJ2-7
ASGDKPYEQY
>.|TRBV11-1|TRBJ2-3
ASSLRLASTDTQY
>.|TRBV4-1|TRBJ2-7
ASSQVAGKPYEQY
>few|TRBV6-1|TRBJ2-4
ASSEGALAKNIQY
>few|TRBV7-3|TRBJ2-1
ASSRERSYNEQF
>.|TRBV7-3|TRBJ2-2
ASSTVSTGELF
>many|TRBV7-2|TRBJ1-1
ASSLATGAI
>.|TRBV28|TRBJ1-3
ASSTTGSIY
>few|TRBV7-9|TRBJ2-5
ASSSEVIPYQETQY
>.|TRBV5-5|TRBJ2-1
ASSSRGSSLSYNEQF
>.|TRBV5-5|TRBJ1-2
ASSFGILSGYT
>many|TRBV7-9|TRBJ2-5
ASSFYGGAQETQY